The 25 T cell receptor beta chains below all came from one sample that was sequenced in a study of blood T cells in healthy people across ages. With a J-beta primer mix and a sample-barcoded 5' primer, a second PCR ran roughly 6 to 11 cycles. TCRdb used MiXCR to reprocess the 5' RACE reads, holding one entry per CDR3 protein. The table records some 900,000 distinct CDR3 sequences, around 46% of them present only once. Sequencing was carried out using blood. These receptors came from a man aged 30 to 39 in good health.

The genes are TRBV4-2 and TRBJ1-5; no clear D. V was shortened by 2 bases and J by 10 bases, with 18 bases between the two germline ends. From germline, CDR1 is LGHNA and CDR2 YNFKEQ. CDR3 length: 15 amino acids. The CDR3: CASSQSPDSQNPQHF. The DNA for the CDR3 is TGTGCCAGCAGCCAATCCCCGGACTCCCAGAACCCCCAGCATTTT.

This clonotype was seen more than once but under ten times. This chain connects TRBV4-3 to TRBJ2-3; D not resolved. Germline lookup yields CDR1 LGHNA and CDR2 YSLEER. This CDR3 comprises 13 residues. Trimming took off 0 bases at V and 5 bases at J, with 6 bases between the two ends. The CDR3 coding sequence is TGCGCCAGCAGCCAAGAAAGCGTAGATACGCAGTATTTT. As protein: CASSQESVDTQYF.

This clonotype has just one count. The chain has TRBV7-8 and TRBJ2-5; D is unclear. The DNA end is more similar to TRBJ2-7, so the J call may be wrong. The germline V gene encodes CDR1 SGHVS and CDR2 FQNEAQ. This CDR3 contains 16 residues. DNA for the CDR3: TGTGCCAGCAGCTTAGCTCACCAACCGCCTGGGGACGAGCAGTACTTC. This sequence encodes CASSLAHQPPGDEQYF.

This clonotype has a count of ten or more. V is TRBV12-3 or TRBV12-4 and J is TRBJ2-3; D call uncertain. The CDR3 has 13 residues. V was clipped by 5 bases and J by 2 bases, with 8 bases between them. This CDR3 reads CASSRDTTDTQYF. In DNA form, the CDR3 reads TGTGCCAGCAGTCGTGACACCACAGATACGCAGTATTTT.

The chain joins TRBV2 to TRBJ1-1; D is unclear. V lost 8 bases and J lost 5, with 15 bases in between. The CDR3 runs to 13 residues. Germline CDR1 and CDR2: SNHLY and FYNNEI. The CDR3 nucleotides read TGTGCCAGCGATACAGAGGGAAGGACTGAAGCTTTCTTT. As protein: CASDTEGRTEAFF.

This clonotype came up a few times. The chain employs TRBV7-8 and TRBJ2-1; 13 bases map to TRBD2. Germline V lookup: CDR1 SGHVS, CDR2 FQNEAQ. The CDR3 contains 17 residues. V gave up 4 bases and J gave up 5 bases; unmatched junction bases: 8. The CDR3 reads CASSWEPGLAGNNEQFF. CDR3 coding DNA: TGTGCCAGCAGCTGGGAGCCGGGACTAGCGGGGAACAATGAGCAGTTCTTC. Together with reference TRBV7-8 and TRBJ2-1, the CDR3 gives the full variable domain: GAGVSQSPRYKVAKRGQDVALRCDPISGHVSLFWYQQALGQGPEFLTYFQNEAQLDKSGLPSDRFFAERPEGSVSTLKIQRTQQEDSAVYLCASSWEPGLAGNNEQFFGPGTRLTVL.

A single count supports this clonotype. The chain has TRBV10-3 and TRBJ2-5; D unclear. The CDR3 totals 15 residues. Trimming removed 2 bases from V and 2 bases from J, with 12 bases in between. Germline V CDR1 and CDR2: ENHRY, SYGVKD. The chain's CDR3 is CAISEAKGKQETQYF. CDR3 sequence (DNA): TGTGCCATCAGTGAGGCGAAAGGGAAACAAGAGACCCAGTACTTC.

The V gene is TRBV25-1, the J gene TRBJ2-5, with D possibly being TRBD1 (6 bases). Germline V CDR1 and CDR2: MGHDK, SYGVNS. The V end lost 0 bases, the J end lost 9 bases, and 14 bases lay between the germline ends. There are 14 residues in the CDR3. The CDR3 sequence is CASSEYSAGASQYF. The CDR3, as DNA: TGTGCCAGCAGTGAATATTCGGCAGGGGCGTCCCAGTACTTC.

This clonotype was seen just once. V and J are TRBV5-1 and TRBJ2-1; TRBD2 agrees at 11 bases. The CDR3 is made up of 17 amino acids. Germline V gene lookup returns CDR1 SGHRS and CDR2 YFSETQ. Trimming removed 4 bases from V and 8 bases from J; junction bases left unmatched: 14. CDR3 DNA: TGCGCCAGCAGCAGGGGACAGGGACTAGCGGCCTCCGATGAGCAGTTCTTC. Its translation is CASSRGQGLAASDEQFF.

This chain uses TRBV4-3 with TRBJ2-1; 9 nucleotides align to TRBD1. CDR1 LGHNA and CDR2 YSLEER come from the germline V gene. The CDR3 sequence is 15 residues long. The junction had 11 bases not matched to a gene; V was cut back by 4 bases and J by 10 bases. The CDR3 region has the DNA TGCGCCAGCAGCCGGGACAGGGTGGGTTGGCTAGAGCAGTTCTTC. Translation gives CASSRDRVGWLEQFF.

The rearrangement uses TRBV21-1 and TRBJ2-3; the D call in the table, TRBD1, was not verified against the DNA. TRBV21-1 has pseudogene status. This CDR3 is built from 19 residues. DNA of the CDR3: TGTGCCAGCAGCAACCGGTACCCCCACAGACAGGGTTATCGCTATACGCAGTATTTT. Its translation: CASSNRYPHRQGYRYTQYF.

V and J are TRBV28 and TRBJ2-7; D possibly matches TRBD1 or TRBD2 (7 bases each). Matching the DNA end better, TRBJ2-5 makes the J call doubtful. Germline CDR1 MDHEN, CDR2 SYDVKM. The length of the CDR3 is 16 residues. CDR3 nucleotides: TGTGCCAGCAGTCTCCTCCAGGGGGGGCGTGGTGAGACCCAGTACTTC. Its protein is CASSLLQGGRGETQYF.

V usage is TRBV5-1 and J usage is TRBJ2-3; D is undetermined. From germline, CDR1 is SGHRS and CDR2 YFSETQ. The CDR3 totals 15 residues. V lost 0 bases, J lost 2 bases, and 10 bases lay in between. Here the CDR3 reads CASSLETGTTDTQYF. In DNA, the CDR3 is TGCGCCAGCAGCTTGGAGACGGGTACCACAGATACGCAGTATTTT.

The rearrangement links TRBV20-1 to TRBJ2-5; 7 nucleotides match TRBD2. V shed 5 bases and J 6 bases; nucleotides not matched to a gene: 9. This CDR3 is 13 amino acids long. Germline V gene data show CDR1 as DFQATT and CDR2 as SNEGSKA (reference sequence). The CDR3 bases are TGCAGTGCTCCCGGGGAGGGTCACAAGACCCAGTACTTC. Translating gives CSAPGEGHKTQYF.

The rearrangement links TRBV2 to TRBJ1-4; the D is unclear. Deletions cut 4 bases from V and 5 bases from J, with 8 bases between. CDR1 is SNHLY, CDR2 FYNNEI, per germline. The CDR3 runs to 13 residues. DNA for the CDR3: TGTGCCAGCAGTGTAGCCAGGAATGAAAAACTGTTTTTT. It encodes CASSVARNEKLFF.

The chain carries TRBV14 and TRBJ1-1; unclear D gene. CDR1 and CDR2 from the germline V gene are SGHDN and FVKESK. This CDR3 spans 14 amino acids. V was shortened by 3 bases and J by 5 bases, with 13 bases between the two germline ends. The CDR3 sequence is CASSQGQLVTEAFF. The CDR3 nucleotides read TGTGCCAGCAGCCAGGGTCAGTTGGTAACTGAAGCTTTCTTT. Full variable domain (rest looked up from reference TRBV14 and TRBJ1-1): EAGVTQFPSHSVIEKGQTVTLRCDPISGHDNLYWYRRVMGKEIKFLLHFVKESKQDESGMPNNRFLAERTGGTYSTLKVQPAELEDSGVYFCASSQGQLVTEAFFGQGTRLTVV.

This clonotype was observed once. The chain couples TRBV30 to TRBJ2-1; 9 positions match TRBD1. CDR3 size: 15 residues. Trimming at V came to 4 bases and at J to 1 base, leaving 5 bases not matched to a gene. CDR1 GTSNPN and CDR2 SVGIG come from the germline V gene (reference sequence). As DNA, the CDR3 is TGTGCCTGGACCCCTGGACAGGGGTCCTACAATGAGCAGTTCTTC. Translated: CAWTPGQGSYNEQFF.

There are a few counts of this clonotype. This rearrangement joins TRBV6-1 to TRBJ2-3; D might be TRBD2 (6 bases). V was trimmed by 3 bases and J by 0 bases, leaving 13 bases between them. Looked up from germline, CDR1 is MNHNS and CDR2 is SASEGT. The length of the CDR3 is 16 residues. The CDR3 bases are TGTGCCAGCAGTGATCCGGCGGGGCTTAGCACAGATACGCAGTATTTT. It is translated as CASSDPAGLSTDTQYF.

A few counts support this clonotype. The V gene is TRBV6-2 or TRBV6-3, the J gene TRBJ2-1; TRBD2 agrees at 13 bases. Per the germline V gene, CDR1 is MNHEY and CDR2 is SVGEGT. The CDR3 consists of 19 residues. The V segment lost 7 bases and the J segment 10 bases; nucleotides outside the gene matches: 22. The CDR3, as DNA: TGTGCCAGCAACCAAGTCGGACAGGCTAGACTAGCGGGGGGAAGAGAGCAGTTCTTC. The encoded protein is CASNQVGQARLAGGREQFF.

The CDR3 loop reads CASSSPLVSQPSTQYF. DNA for the CDR3: TGCGCCAGCAGCTCCCCACTAGTTAGCCAACCCTCGACGCAGTATTTT. The chain carries TRBV5-1 and TRBJ2-3, with D perhaps TRBD2 (5 bases). Trimming took off 3 bases at V and 9 bases at J, with 23 bases between the two ends. Germline V lookup: CDR1 SGHRS, CDR2 YFSETQ. The CDR3 totals 16 residues.

The chain combines TRBV7-9 with TRBJ2-1; D uncertain. The CDR3 has 14 amino acids. Germline CDR1 SEHNR, CDR2 FQNEAQ (reference sequence). V lost 1 base and J lost 4, with 8 bases in between. Written as DNA, the CDR3 is TGTGCCAGCAGCTTAGGAGCCGTATACAATGAGCAGTTCTTC. This codes for CASSLGAVYNEQFF.

A note on this clonotype: A read error may explain this, as a much larger clone is one base away. The chain has TRBV18 and TRBJ2-4, with D tentatively TRBD1 (6 bases). Trimming pared 5 bases from V and 0 bases from J, leaving 11 bases between. CDR3 length: 15 amino acids. Germline CDR1 and CDR2: KGHSH and LQKENI. In nucleotides, the CDR3 is TGTGCCAGCTCATCATGGACAGCAGCCAAAAACATTCAGTACTTC. This sequence encodes CASSSWTAAKNIQYF.

The chain carries TRBV4-3 and TRBJ2-7, with TRBD2 as a possible D gene (6 bases). The length of the CDR3 is 15 residues. Trimming shortened V by 1 base and J by 1 base, and 11 bases separated the two germline ends. The germline CDR1 and CDR2 sequences are LGHNA and YSLEER. CDR3 sequence (DNA): TGCGCCAGCAGCCAAGGTAGGGAGGCGTCCTACGAGCAGTACTTC. Translation gives CASSQGREASYEQYF.

To note about this clonotype: An end of the junction differs from the germline gene, which may be a read error. The rearrangement joins TRBV7-2 to TRBJ2-3; the D gene is possibly TRBD2 (5 bases). The CDR3 extends over 15 amino acids. Germline values: CDR1 SGHTA, CDR2 FQGNSA. The CDR3 DNA reads as TGTGCCAGCAGCCACCAGCGGTCTAGCACGGATACGCAGTATTTT. This gives the protein CASSHQRSSTDTQYF.

This clonotype has just a few counts. The chain is built from TRBV3-1 and TRBJ2-7, with 8 bases matching TRBD2. From germline, CDR1 is LGHDT and CDR2 YNNKEL (reference sequence). Unmatched junction bases numbered 6, after V lost 5 bases and J lost 0 bases. CDR3 length: 15 residues. The DNA of the CDR3 is TGTGCCAGCAGCAAGACTAGCGTGAGCTCCTACGAGCAGTACTTC. Translated, it gives CASSKTSVSSYEQYF.